One sample yielded the 13 T cell receptor beta chains listed below, sequenced in a study of T cells in tumors after PD-1 blockade (dated by TCRdb to the late 2010s). Library method: the immunoSEQ multiplex PCR assay. The table was pulled from immuneACCESS by TCRdb, which kept in-frame rearrangements only. Such tables lose some clones; where checked, under half of the loss comes from unresolved V genes, and the rest has no known cause. This sample has fewer than 650 clones in its table, and more than 60% of those were observed once. The biggest ten clones account for 26% of the sample. This sample's time point label indicates: after anti-PD-1 therapy. The sample was tumor tissue, taken after anti-PD-1 treatment. The source is a human donor with basal cell carcinoma.

V gene TRBV14 combines with J gene TRBJ1-1; D gene unclear. Germline lookup yields CDR1 SGHDN and CDR2 FVKESK. This CDR3 has 14 residues. The germline V and J ends were trimmed by 1 base and 0 bases, with 6 bases remaining between them. CDR3 coding DNA: TGTGCCAGCAGCCAAGCAGGTATGAACACTGAAGCTTTCTTT. It encodes CASSQAGMNTEAFF.

The V and J genes are TRBV9 and TRBJ1-5, with unresolved D. Between the trimmed V and J ends, which lost 0 bases and 6 bases, there was a span of 10 bases. The CDR3 sequence is 14 residues long. Germline lookup yields CDR1 SGDLS and CDR2 YYNGEE. The CDR3 protein is CASSVGVGGQPQHF. CDR3 DNA sequence: TGTGCCAGCAGCGTAGGGGTAGGAGGTCAGCCCCAGCATTTT.

V is TRBV5-1 and J is TRBJ2-5, with 9 positions matching TRBD2. With 4 bases clipped from V and 5 bases from J, the junction kept 12 bases outside the gene matches. The CDR3 runs 16 residues. The germline gives CDR1 SGHRS, CDR2 YFSETQ. The CDR3 protein is CASSVNLAGPGETQYF. CDR3 nucleotides: TGCGCCAGCAGCGTGAACCTAGCGGGGCCCGGGGAGACCCAGTACTTC.

V is TRBV15 and J is TRBJ1-1; D is undetermined. Germline V gene data show CDR1 as LNHNV and CDR2 as YYDKDF (reference sequence). The V and J ends lost 0 bases and 6 bases respectively, with 14 bases between them. The CDR3 is 15 residues long. The CDR3 reads CATSRDWGTGPEAFF. CDR3 in DNA: TGTGCCACCAGCAGAGATTGGGGAACCGGCCCTGAAGCTTTCTTT.

This clone was detected only once. The chain employs TRBV27 and TRBJ2-1; 10 nucleotides match TRBD2. CDR3 length: 14 amino acids. CDR1 is MNHEY and CDR2 is SMNVEV in the germline V gene (reference sequence). V lost 4 bases and J lost 8; bases outside the gene matches: 5. The CDR3 reads CASSSSGGAYEQFF. The CDR3 DNA follows: TGTGCCAGCAGTTCAAGCGGGGGGGCCTATGAGCAGTTCTTC.

The gene calls are TRBV9 and TRBJ1-1; TRBD1 agrees at 7 bases. CDR1 SGDLS and CDR2 YYNGEE come from the germline V gene. Trimming at V came to 3 bases and at J to 1 base, leaving 3 bases not matched to a gene. The CDR3 is 14 residues long. The CDR3 loop reads CASSAGQSNTEAFF. CDR3 nucleotide sequence: TGTGCCAGCAGCGCGGGACAGTCGAACACTGAAGCTTTCTTT.

The rearrangement uses TRBV15 and TRBJ1-1, with a weak D call TRBD1 (5 bases). The CDR3 is made up of 15 amino acids. CDR1 is LNHNV and CDR2 is YYDKDF in the germline V gene (reference sequence). V dropped 4 bases and J dropped 4 bases, with 16 bases sitting between them. The CDR3 DNA sequence: TGTGCCACCAGCAATCGGGACCGTCGGGGCACTGAAGCTTTCTTT. This translates into CATSNRDRRGTEAFF. Full variable domain (remainder filled in from reference TRBV15 and TRBJ1-1): DAMVIQNPRYQVTQFGKPVTLSCSQTLNHNVMYWYQQKSSQAPKLLFHYYDKDFNNEADTPDNFQSRRPNTSFCFLDIRSPGLGDTAMYLCATSNRDRRGTEAFFGQGTRLTVV.

This clone was recorded a few times. The genes are TRBV6-2 or TRBV6-3 and TRBJ2-7, with TRBD1 as a possible D gene (6 bases). The CDR3 loop spans 16 amino acids. Trimming removed 0 bases from V and 2 bases from J, with 14 bases in between. Germline loops: CDR1 MNHEY, CDR2 SVGEGT. The CDR3 region has the DNA TGTGCCAGCAGTTACTCGACCGACAGGCTAACCTACGAGCAGTACTTC. It specifies CASSYSTDRLTYEQYF.

The CDR3 sequence is CASSPGLAGSRTDTQYF. The CDR3 DNA is TGTGCCAGCAGCCCGGGACTAGCGGGGTCTCGCACAGATACGCAGTATTTT. The rearrangement joins TRBV7-9 to TRBJ2-3; 13 nucleotides align to TRBD2. This CDR3 has 17 amino acids. V was pared by 5 bases and J by 1 base, with 6 bases of the junction left unmatched. CDR1 is SEHNR, CDR2 FQNEAQ, per germline (reference sequence).

V is TRBV4-3 and J is TRBJ2-3; the match to TRBD2 covers 8 bases. The CDR3 covers 17 residues. The V segment lost 0 bases and the J segment 5 bases; nucleotides outside the gene matches: 10. CDR1 is LGHNA and CDR2 is YSLEER in the germline V gene. CDR3 residues: CASSQDPTGGGEDTQYF. As DNA, the CDR3 is TGCGCCAGCAGCCAAGATCCTACGGGAGGGGGGGAAGATACGCAGTATTTT.

This clone has a handful of counts. The CDR3 spells CASSGDSPYEQYF. In DNA, the CDR3 is TGTGCCAGCAGCGGGGACAGCCCCTACGAGCAGTACTTC. The chain couples TRBV6-5 to TRBJ2-7, with 7 bases matching TRBD1. The CDR3 is 13 amino acids. V shed 6 bases and J 2 bases; nucleotides not matched to a gene: 4. Germline loops: CDR1 MNHEY, CDR2 SVGAGI.

The rearrangement joins TRBV9 to TRBJ1-1; D remains unclear. CDR1 and CDR2 (germline): SGDLS, YYNGEE. The V and J ends lost 3 bases and 6 bases respectively, with 12 bases between them. The CDR3 sequence is 13 residues long. The CDR3: CASSEGRGPEAFF. Written as DNA, the CDR3 is TGTGCCAGCAGCGAGGGAAGAGGCCCTGAAGCTTTCTTT.

This clone was observed a single time. CDR3 bases: TGTGCCAGCTCACAGGGGGCGAGCACTGAAGCTTTCTTT. This encodes CASSQGASTEAFF. V gene TRBV18 combines with J gene TRBJ1-1, with 7 bases identical to TRBD1. V lost 4 bases and J lost 4; bases outside the gene matches: 3. CDR1 and CDR2 (germline): KGHSH, LQKENI. The CDR3 sequence is 13 residues long. The entire variable domain, with the rest obtained from reference TRBV18 and TRBJ1-1, is as follows: NAGVMQNPRHLVRRRGQEARLRCSPMKGHSHVYWYRQLPEEGLKFMVYLQKENIIDESGMPKERFSAEFPKEGPSILRIQQVVRGDSAAYFCASSQGASTEAFFGQGTRLTVV.